This TCR beta chain was captured by sequencing in a study of cytomegalovirus exposure and HLA in healthy donors. The CDR3 is 17 residues long. Germline loops: CDR1 SGHNT, CDR2 YYREEE (reference sequence). V lost 4 bases, J lost 2 bases, and 7 bases stayed unmatched. Vbeta (60) and Jbeta (13) primers were used in the PCR. Generated by immunoSEQ multiplex PCR, the TCRdb table keeps only in-frame clones and is missing some. The sample yields about 200,000 clones, around 80% seen once. The sample comprised PBMCs. The chain couples TRBV5-4 to TRBJ2-6; 9 bases line up with TRBD1. The sequence was collected from a middle-aged man in good health and CMV-seropositive. This CDR3 is CASSPGTGWAGANVLTF. DNA for the CDR3: TGTGCCAGCAGCCCCGGGACAGGGTGGGCTGGGGCCAACGTCCTGACTTTC.